The present entry profiles one T cell receptor (beta chain) with its context. This entry comes from a study of PD-1 blockade in classical Hodgkin lymphoma. There are 15 residues in the CDR3. V was pared by 0 bases and J by 5 bases, with 13 bases between. Per germline, CDR1 LNHNV and CDR2 YYDKDF (reference sequence). The time point is: cycle 4 day 1 (C4D1), after 6 weeks of nivolumab. All the patients suffered relapse after autologous stem cell transplantation, and brentuximab vedotin exposure differed. Sequenced by immunoSEQ multiplex PCR; TCRdb stores in-frame clones only, minus some. Among about 24,000 clones, about 88% were seen once, and the ten largest hold 5% to 8%.

Sample: peripheral blood mononuclear cells (PBMCs), taken before the fourth cycle of nivolumab. The genes are TRBV15 and TRBJ2-5; TRBD1 is a possible D gene (6 bases). The clonotype was recovered from a human donor with classical Hodgkin lymphoma. Here the CDR3 DNA reads TGTGCCACCAGCAGAGATAGGACAGTGCGGGAGACCCAGTACTTC. It specifies CATSRDRTVRETQYF.